Listed here is a single T cell receptor (beta chain). Its target is not known. The data stem from a study of vaccination effects on CD4 cells after COVID-19. Sequencing in the ViraFEST assay came after antigen-specific CD4+ T cells had been expanded with viral peptide pools, which were used to stimulate PBMC. Following culture for roughly 10 days, CD4+ T cells were isolated. Each vaccine recipient was nucleocapsid antibody negative and had no prior SARS-CoV-2 infection. TCRdb's copy holds only in-frame clones and misses some; the assay was immunoSEQ multiplex PCR. The sample contains tens of thousands of clones, around 79% of which appear only once. The receptor was isolated from a human donor who received a COVID-19 vaccine. This material consisted of CD4+ T cells from PBMCs cultured with SARS-CoV-2 spike peptides, taken before COVID-19 vaccination.

The CDR3 sequence is CASTRGANEQFF. The CDR3 nucleotides read TGCGCCAGCACGCGGGGGGCCAACGAGCAGTTCTTC. V gene TRBV10-2 combines with J gene TRBJ2-1, with TRBD2 matching over 8 bases. From germline, CDR1 is WSHSY and CDR2 SAAADI. CDR3 size: 12 residues. J was trimmed by 10 bases and V by 7 bases; bases with no gene match: 6.